A selection of T cell receptor beta chains follows, all from one sample in a study of graft-versus-host responses after intestinal transplantation. Libraries were prepared by immunoSEQ multiplex PCR; TCRdb keeps only in-frame clonotypes and omits some of them. The sample holds just over 7,500 clones, around 74% seen once. The material sequenced was ileum tissue, taken less than 230 days after intestinal transplant. These receptor sequences come from a human patient who received an intestinal transplant, so some T cells may come from the graft donor. CDR3s include the opening cysteine and the closing phenylalanine or tryptophan. The D gene is left open where the match is weak. Size is stated for part of the rows, as once, few or many counts, or as a class when the clone is expanded.

v_gene	abundance	d_gene	j_gene	CDR3nt	CDR3aa
TRBV30	.	.	TRBJ2-1	TGTGCCTGGAGTGTAGTCGCGGGCTCCTACAATGAGCAGTTCTTC	CAWSVVAGSYNEQFF
TRBV28	.	.	TRBJ1-4	TGTGCCAGCAATCAACAGGGTTCCAATGAAAAACTGTTTTTT	CASNQQGSNEKLFF
TRBV30	.	TRBD1	TRBJ1-6	TGTGCCTGGAGTGGAGGACAGGGCGTAAATTCACCCCTCCACTTT	CAWSGGQGVNSPLHF
TRBV5-1	few	TRBD1	TRBJ1-4	TGCGCCAGCAGCGCTACAGGGGCCACTAATGAAAAACTGTTTTTT	CASSATGATNEKLFF
TRBV2	.	.	TRBJ1-1	TGTGCCACCCACGAAGGGGTCACTGAAGCTTTCTTT	CATHEGVTEAFF
TRBV5-1	.	TRBD2	TRBJ2-1	TGCGCCAGCAGCTTGCTTGGGCGGGGGGATTACAATGAGCAGTTCTTC	CASSLLGRGDYNEQFF
TRBV15	few	.	TRBJ2-5	TGTGCCACCAGCAGACAGTACCAAGAGACCCAGTACTTC	CATSRQYQETQYF
TRBV19	.	TRBD1	TRBJ1-2	TGTGCCAGTAGTATGGGGACAGGATACTATGGCTACACCTTC	CASSMGTGYYGYTF
TRBV19	.	TRBD2	TRBJ2-2	TGTGCCAGTAGATTCGCTAGCGGGAGACTTGTCGGGGAGCTGTTTTTT	CASRFASGRLVGELFF
TRBV5-5	.	.	TRBJ1-2	TGTGCCAGCAGCTTGGATCCAGGGAAGGGCTATGGCTACACCTTC	CASSLDPGKGYGYTF
TRBV27	once	.	TRBJ1-1	TGTGCCAGCAGTTTATTTCCGACAGCGAACACTGAAGCTTTCTTT	CASSLFPTANTEAFF
TRBV5-1	.	TRBD1	TRBJ2-7	TGCGCCAGCAGTCGTCTAGACAGGGGACTGGGCGAGCAGTACTTC	CASSRLDRGLGEQYF
TRBV15	.	.	TRBJ1-1	TGTGCCACCAGCATGAGGTGGGGGGACACTGAAGCTTTCTTT	CATSMRWGDTEAFF
TRBV6-5	.	.	TRBJ2-7	TGTGCCAGCAGTCCCGGGGACTTCCCCTACGAGCAGTACTTC	CASSPGDFPYEQYF
TRBV15	.	.	TRBJ2-7	TGTGCCACCAGCAGAGTTCTGGGAGGAGCCTCCTACGAGCAGTACTTC	CATSRVLGGASYEQYF
TRBV18	.	.	TRBJ2-3	TGTGCCAGCTCACCAAGGGGTACAGATACGCAGTATTTT	CASSPRGTDTQYF
TRBV4-1	.	.	TRBJ1-1	TGCGCCAGCAGCCAAGAACTGAGGCTGAACACTGAAGCTTTCTTT	CASSQELRLNTEAFF
TRBV6-5	.	.	TRBJ1-5	TGTGCCAGCAGAACAGGGATCAATCAGCCCCAGCATTTT	CASRTGINQPQHF
TRBV7-2	.	.	TRBJ2-4	TGTGCCAGCAGCCCCCAGGCCAAAAACATTCAGTACTTC	CASSPQAKNIQYF
TRBV27	.	.	TRBJ2-7	TGTGCCAGCAGTTCCGTCTACGAGCAGTACTTC	CASSSVYEQYF